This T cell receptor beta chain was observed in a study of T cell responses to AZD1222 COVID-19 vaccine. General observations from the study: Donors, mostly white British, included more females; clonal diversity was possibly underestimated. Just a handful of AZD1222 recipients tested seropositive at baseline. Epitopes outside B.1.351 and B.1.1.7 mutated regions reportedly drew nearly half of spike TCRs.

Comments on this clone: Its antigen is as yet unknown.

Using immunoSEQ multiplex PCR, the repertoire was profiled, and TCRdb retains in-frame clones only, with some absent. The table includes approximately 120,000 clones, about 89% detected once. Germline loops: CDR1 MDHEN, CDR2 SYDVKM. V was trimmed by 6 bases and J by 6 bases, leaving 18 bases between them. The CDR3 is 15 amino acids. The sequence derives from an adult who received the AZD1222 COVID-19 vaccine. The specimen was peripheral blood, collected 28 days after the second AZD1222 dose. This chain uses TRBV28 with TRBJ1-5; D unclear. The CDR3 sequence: CASSYASRRAQPQHF. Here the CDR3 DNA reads TGTGCCAGCAGCTACGCCAGCAGGCGGGCTCAGCCCCAGCATTTT.